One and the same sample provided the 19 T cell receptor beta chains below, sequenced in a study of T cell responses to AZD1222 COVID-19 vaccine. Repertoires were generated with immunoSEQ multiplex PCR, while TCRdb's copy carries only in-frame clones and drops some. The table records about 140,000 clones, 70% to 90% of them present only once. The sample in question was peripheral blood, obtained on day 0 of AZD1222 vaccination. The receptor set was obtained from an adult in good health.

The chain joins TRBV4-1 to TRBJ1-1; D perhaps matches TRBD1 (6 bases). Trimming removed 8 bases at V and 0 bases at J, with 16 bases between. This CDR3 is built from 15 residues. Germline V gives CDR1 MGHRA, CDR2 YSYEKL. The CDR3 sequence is CASADGGGMNTEAFF. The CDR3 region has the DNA TGCGCCAGCGCCGATGGAGGGGGTATGAACACTGAAGCTTTCTTT.

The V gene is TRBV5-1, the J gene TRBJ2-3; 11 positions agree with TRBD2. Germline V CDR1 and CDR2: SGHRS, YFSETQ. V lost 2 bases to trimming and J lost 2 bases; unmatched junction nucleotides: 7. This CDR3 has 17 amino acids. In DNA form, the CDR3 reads TGCGCCAGCAGCTTCTATCTAGCGGGGGGCACCACAGATACGCAGTATTTT. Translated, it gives CASSFYLAGGTTDTQYF. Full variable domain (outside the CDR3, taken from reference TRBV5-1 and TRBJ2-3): KAGVTQTPRYLIKTRGQQVTLSCSPISGHRSVSWYQQTPGQGLQFLFEYFSETQRNKGNFPGRFSGRQFSNSRSEMNVSTLELGDSALYLCASSFYLAGGTTDTQYFGPGTRLTVL.

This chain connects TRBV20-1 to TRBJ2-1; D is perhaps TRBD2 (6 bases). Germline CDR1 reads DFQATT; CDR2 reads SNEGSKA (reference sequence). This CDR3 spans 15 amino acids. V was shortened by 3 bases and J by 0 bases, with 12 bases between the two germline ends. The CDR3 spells CSASGGNPSYNEQFF. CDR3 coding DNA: TGCAGTGCTAGTGGAGGGAACCCCTCCTACAATGAGCAGTTCTTC.

CDR3 region: CASSQDVRSNQPQHF. The CDR3 DNA is TGCGCCAGCAGCCAAGATGTAAGGTCCAATCAGCCCCAGCATTTT. The V and J genes are TRBV4-1 and TRBJ1-5; D gene unclear. This CDR3 spans 15 amino acids. V lost 0 bases and J 3 bases, leaving 9 bases between the germline ends. In germline, CDR1 is MGHRA, CDR2 YSYEKL.

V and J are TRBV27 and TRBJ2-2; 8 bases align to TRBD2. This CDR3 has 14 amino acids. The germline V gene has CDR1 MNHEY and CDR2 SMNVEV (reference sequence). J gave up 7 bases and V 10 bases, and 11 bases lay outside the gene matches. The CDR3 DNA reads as TGTGCCACCACAGCATCCGGGGGGGTCGGGGAGCTGTTTTTT. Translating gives CATTASGGVGELFF.

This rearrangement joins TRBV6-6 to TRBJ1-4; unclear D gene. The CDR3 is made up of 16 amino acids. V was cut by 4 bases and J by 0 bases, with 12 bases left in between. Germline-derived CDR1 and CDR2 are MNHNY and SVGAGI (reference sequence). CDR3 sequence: CASSLRGSATNEKLFF. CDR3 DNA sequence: TGTGCCAGCAGTTTGCGGGGATCAGCAACTAATGAAAAACTGTTTTTT.

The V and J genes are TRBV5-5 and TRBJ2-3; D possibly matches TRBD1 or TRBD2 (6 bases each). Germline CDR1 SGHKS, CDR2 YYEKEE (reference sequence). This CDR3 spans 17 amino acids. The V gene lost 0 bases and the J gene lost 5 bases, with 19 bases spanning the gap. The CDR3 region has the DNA TGTGCCAGCAGCTTGGAAGGGGTTGGGGGGCTGGGAGATACGCAGTATTTT. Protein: CASSLEGVGGLGDTQYF.

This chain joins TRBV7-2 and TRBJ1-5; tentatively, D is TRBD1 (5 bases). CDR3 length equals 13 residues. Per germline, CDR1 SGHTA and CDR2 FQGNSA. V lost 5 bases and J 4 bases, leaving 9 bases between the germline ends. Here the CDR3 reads CASSVRGNQPQHF. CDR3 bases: TGTGCCAGCAGCGTACGGGGGAATCAGCCCCAGCATTTT.

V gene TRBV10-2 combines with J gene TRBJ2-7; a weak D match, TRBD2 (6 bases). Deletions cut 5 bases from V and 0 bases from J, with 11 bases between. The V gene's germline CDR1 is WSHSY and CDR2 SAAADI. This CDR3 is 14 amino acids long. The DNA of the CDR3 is TGCGCCAGCAGTCGCCGGGACTCCTCCTACGAGCAGTACTTC. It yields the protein CASSRRDSSYEQYF.

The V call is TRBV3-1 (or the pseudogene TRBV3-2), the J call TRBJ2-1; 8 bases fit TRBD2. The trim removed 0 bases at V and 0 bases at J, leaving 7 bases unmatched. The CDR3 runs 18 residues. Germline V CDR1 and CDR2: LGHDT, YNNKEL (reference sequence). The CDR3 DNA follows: TGTGCCAGCAGCCAAGACGGGAGGGCCCTTAGCTCCTACAATGAGCAGTTCTTC. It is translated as CASSQDGRALSSYNEQFF.

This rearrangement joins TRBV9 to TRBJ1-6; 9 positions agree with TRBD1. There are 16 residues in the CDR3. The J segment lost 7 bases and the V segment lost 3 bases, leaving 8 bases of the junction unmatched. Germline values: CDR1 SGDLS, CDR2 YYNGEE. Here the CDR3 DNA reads TGTGCCAGCAGCGGGGGGGGACAGGGTGGCAATTCACCCCTCCACTTT. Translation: CASSGGGQGGNSPLHF.

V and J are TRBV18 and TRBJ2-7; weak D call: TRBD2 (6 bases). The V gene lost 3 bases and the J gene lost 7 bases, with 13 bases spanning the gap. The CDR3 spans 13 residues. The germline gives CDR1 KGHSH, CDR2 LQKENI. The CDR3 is CASSPLGGKEQYF. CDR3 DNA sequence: TGTGCCAGCTCACCCCTCGGAGGGAAGGAGCAGTACTTC.

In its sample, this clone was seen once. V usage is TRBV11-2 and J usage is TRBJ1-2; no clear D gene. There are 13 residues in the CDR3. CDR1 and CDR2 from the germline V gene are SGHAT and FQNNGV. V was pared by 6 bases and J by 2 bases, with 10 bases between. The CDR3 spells CASSKGLNYGYTF. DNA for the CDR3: TGTGCCAGCAGTAAGGGCCTCAACTATGGCTACACCTTC.

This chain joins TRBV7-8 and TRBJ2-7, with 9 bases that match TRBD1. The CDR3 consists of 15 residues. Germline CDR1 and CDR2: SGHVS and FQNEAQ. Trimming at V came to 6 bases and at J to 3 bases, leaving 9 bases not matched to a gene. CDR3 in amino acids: CASSHGDRVLYEQYF. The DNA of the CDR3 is TGTGCCAGCAGTCACGGGGACAGGGTCCTCTACGAGCAGTACTTC. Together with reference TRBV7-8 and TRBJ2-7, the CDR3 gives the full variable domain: GAGVSQSPRYKVAKRGQDVALRCDPISGHVSLFWYQQALGQGPEFLTYFQNEAQLDKSGLPSDRFFAERPEGSVSTLKIQRTQQEDSAVYLCASSHGDRVLYEQYFGPGTRLTVT.

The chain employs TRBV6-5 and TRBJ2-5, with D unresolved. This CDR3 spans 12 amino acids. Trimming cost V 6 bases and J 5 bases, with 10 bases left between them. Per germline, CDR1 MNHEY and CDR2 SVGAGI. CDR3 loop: CASRRVTETQYF. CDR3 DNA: TGTGCCAGCAGGCGAGTTACGGAGACCCAGTACTTC.

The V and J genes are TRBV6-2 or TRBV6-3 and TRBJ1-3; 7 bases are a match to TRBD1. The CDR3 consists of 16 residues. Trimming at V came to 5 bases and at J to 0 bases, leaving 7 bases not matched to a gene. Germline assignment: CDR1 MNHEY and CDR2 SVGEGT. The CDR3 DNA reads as TGTGCCAGCAGTCCAAACCGGGACAGCTCTGGAAACACCATATATTTT. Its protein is CASSPNRDSSGNTIYF.

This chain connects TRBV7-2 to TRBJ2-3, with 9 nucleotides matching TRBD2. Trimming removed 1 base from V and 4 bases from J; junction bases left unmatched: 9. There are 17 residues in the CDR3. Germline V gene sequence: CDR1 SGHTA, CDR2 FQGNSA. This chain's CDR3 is CASSLGFGLALPDTQYF. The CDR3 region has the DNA TGTGCCAGCAGCTTAGGGTTCGGACTAGCGCTTCCAGATACGCAGTATTTT. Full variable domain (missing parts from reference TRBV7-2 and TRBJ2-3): GAGVSQSPSNKVTEKGKDVELRCDPISGHTALYWYRQSLGQGLEFLIYFQGNSAPDKSGLPSDRFSAERTGGSVSTLTIQRTQQEDSAVYLCASSLGFGLALPDTQYFGPGTRLTVL.

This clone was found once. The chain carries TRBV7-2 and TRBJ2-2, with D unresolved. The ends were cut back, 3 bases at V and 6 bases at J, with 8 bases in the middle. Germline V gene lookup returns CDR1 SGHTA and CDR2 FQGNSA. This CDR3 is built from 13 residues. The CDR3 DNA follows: TGTGCCAGCAGCTTTGATTACCCCGGGGAGCTGTTTTTT. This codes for CASSFDYPGELFF.

CDR3 sequence (DNA): TGTGCCAGCAGCCATGGAGACGATACGAACACTGAAGCTTTCTTT. This gives the protein CASSHGDDTNTEAFF. This chain joins TRBV3-1 (or the pseudogene TRBV3-2) and TRBJ1-1, with D unclear. Germline V gene sequence: CDR1 LGHDT, CDR2 YNNKEL (reference sequence). Trimming took 3 bases from V and 1 from J, leaving 12 bases between them. The CDR3 is made up of 15 amino acids.